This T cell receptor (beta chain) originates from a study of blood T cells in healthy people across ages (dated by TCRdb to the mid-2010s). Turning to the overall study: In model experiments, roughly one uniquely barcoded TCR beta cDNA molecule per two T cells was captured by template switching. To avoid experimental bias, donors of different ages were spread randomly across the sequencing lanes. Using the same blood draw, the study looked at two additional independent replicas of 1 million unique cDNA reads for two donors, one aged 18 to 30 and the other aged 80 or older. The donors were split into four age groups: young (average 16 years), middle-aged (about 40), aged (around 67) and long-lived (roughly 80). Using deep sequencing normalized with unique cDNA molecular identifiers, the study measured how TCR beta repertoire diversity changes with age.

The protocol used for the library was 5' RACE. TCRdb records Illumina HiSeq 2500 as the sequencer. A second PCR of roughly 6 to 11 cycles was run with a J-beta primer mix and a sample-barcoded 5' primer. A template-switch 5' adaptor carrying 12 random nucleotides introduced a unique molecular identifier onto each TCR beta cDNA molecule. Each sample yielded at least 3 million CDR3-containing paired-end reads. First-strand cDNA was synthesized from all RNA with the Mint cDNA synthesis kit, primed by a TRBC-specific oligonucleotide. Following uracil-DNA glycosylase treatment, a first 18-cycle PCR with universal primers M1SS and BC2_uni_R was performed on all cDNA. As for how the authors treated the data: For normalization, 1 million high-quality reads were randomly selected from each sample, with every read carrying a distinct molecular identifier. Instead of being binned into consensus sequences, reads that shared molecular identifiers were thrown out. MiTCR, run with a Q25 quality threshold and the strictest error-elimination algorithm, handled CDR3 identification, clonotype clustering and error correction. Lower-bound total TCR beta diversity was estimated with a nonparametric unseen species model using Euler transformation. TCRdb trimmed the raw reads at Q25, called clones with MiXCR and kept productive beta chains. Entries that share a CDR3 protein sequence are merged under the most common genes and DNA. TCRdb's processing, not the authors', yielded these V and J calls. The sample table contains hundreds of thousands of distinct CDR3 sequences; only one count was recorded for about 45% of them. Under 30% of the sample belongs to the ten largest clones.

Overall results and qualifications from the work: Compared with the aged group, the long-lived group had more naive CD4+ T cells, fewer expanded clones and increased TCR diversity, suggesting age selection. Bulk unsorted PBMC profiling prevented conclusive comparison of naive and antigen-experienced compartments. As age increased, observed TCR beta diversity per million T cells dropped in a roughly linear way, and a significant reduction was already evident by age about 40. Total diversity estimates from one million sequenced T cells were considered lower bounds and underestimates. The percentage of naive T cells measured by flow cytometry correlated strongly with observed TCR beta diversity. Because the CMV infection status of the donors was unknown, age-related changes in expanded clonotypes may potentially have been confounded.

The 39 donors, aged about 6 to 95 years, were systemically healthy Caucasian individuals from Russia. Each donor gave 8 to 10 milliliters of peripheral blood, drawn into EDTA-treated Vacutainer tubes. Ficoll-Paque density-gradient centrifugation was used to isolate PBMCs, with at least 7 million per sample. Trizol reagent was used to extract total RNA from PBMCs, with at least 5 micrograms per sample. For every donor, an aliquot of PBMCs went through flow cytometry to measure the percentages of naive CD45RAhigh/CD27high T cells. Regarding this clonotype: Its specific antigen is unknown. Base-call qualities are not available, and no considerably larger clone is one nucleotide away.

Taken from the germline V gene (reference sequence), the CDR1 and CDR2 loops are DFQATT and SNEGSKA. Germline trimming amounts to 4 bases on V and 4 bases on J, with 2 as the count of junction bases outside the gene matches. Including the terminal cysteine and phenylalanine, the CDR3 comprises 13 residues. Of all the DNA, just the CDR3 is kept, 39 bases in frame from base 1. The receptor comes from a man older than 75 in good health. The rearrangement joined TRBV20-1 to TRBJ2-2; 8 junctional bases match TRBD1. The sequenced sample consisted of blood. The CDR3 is CSAKDRVTGELFF. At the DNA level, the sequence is TGCAGTGCTAAGGACAGGGTCACCGGGGAGCTGTTTTTT.